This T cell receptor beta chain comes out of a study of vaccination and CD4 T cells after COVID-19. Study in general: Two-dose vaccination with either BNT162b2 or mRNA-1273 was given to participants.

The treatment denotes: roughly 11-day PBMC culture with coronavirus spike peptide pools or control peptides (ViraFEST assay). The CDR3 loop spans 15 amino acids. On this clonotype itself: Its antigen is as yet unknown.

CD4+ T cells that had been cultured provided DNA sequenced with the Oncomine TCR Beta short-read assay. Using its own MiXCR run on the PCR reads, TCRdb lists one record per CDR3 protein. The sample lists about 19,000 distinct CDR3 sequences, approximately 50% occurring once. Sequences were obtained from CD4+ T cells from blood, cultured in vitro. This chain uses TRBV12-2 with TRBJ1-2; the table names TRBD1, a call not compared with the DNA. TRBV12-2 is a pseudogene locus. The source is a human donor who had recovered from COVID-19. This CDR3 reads CASRLARDRVYRYTF. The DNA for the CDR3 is TGTGCAAGTCGCTTAGCGCGCGACAGGGTCTATCGCTACACCTTC.